The clone carrying this TCR beta chain was counted only a few times. The antigen is unknown. The record originates from a study of beta chain features in type 1 diabetes. Background on the study: Comparable age, gender and cell yields were observed in patients relative to healthy donors. Study-level findings and limits: Whether TCRB rearrangement is influenced by HLA type went unresolved here. PCR might favor shorter templates, equally in patients and controls. When Type 1 diabetes patients were examined, their TCRB CDR3s proved moderately but significantly shorter in all four CD4+ subsets.

Every isolated RNA sample was fully reverse transcribed, so sequencing captured expressed TCRB transcripts. Repertoires were generated with immunoSEQ multiplex PCR, while TCRdb's copy carries only in-frame clones and drops some. The data contain over 600,000 clones, 12% of them singletons. Naive, central memory, regulatory and stem cell-like memory cells within the CD4+ compartment were sorted using CD45RO/CCR7/CD25/CD127/CD95/CD27. This CDR3 spans 15 amino acids. V lost 0 bases and J lost 3, with 11 bases in between. Germline lookup yields CDR1 LGHNA and CDR2 YSLEER. The sample comprised naive CD4+ T cells from blood. The rearrangement joins TRBV4-3 to TRBJ1-2; D is perhaps TRBD1 (5 bases). This receptor was obtained from a man aged 25-40 years with type 1 diabetes. In nucleotides, the CDR3 is TGCGCCAGCAGCCAAGATTATACAGGAGACTATGGCTACACCTTC. Translated, it gives CASSQDYTGDYGYTF.